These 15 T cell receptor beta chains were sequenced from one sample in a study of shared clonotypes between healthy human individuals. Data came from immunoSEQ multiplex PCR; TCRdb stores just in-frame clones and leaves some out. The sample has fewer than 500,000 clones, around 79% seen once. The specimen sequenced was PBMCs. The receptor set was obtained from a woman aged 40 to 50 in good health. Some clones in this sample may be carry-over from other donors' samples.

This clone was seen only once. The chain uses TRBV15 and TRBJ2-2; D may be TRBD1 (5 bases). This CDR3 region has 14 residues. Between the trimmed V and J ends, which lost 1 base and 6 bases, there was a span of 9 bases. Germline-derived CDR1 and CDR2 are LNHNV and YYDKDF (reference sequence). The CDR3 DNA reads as TGTGCCACCAGCAGAGGCAGGGCCGCCGGGGAGCTGTTTTTT. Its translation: CATSRGRAAGELFF.

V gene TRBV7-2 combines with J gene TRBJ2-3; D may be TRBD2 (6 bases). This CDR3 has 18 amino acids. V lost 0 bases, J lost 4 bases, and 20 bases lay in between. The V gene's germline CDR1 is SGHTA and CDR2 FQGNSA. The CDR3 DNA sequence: TGTGCCAGCAGCTTAGCGCTGAGCGGAGGGAGGTCTGCAGATACGCAGTATTTT. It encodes CASSLALSGGRSADTQYF.

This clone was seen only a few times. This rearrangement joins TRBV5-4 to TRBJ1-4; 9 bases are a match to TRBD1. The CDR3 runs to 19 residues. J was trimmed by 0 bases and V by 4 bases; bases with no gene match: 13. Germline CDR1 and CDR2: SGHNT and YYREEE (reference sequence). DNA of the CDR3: TGTGCCAGCAGCCGGACGACAGGGGGTGGTGCGGCAACTAATGAAAAACTGTTTTTT. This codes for CASSRTTGGGAATNEKLFF.

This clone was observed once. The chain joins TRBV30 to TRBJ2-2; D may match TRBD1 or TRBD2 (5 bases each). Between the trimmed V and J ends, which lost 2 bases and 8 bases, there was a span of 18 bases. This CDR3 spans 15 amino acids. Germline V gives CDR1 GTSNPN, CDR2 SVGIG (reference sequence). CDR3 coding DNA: TGTGCCTGGAGTCTCGGGACCCAAACGGGGGGGGAGCTGTTTTTT. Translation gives CAWSLGTQTGGELFF. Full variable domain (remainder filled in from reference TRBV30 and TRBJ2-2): SQTIHQWPATLVQPVGSPLSLECTVEGTSNPNLYWYRQAAGRGLQLLFYSVGIGQISSEVPQNLSASRPQDRQFILSSKKLLLSDSGFYLCAWSLGTQTGGELFFGEGSRLTVL.

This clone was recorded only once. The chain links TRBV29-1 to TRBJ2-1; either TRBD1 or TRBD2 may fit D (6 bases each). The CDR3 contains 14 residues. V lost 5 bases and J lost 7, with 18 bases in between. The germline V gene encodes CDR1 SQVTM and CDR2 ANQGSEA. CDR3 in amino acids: CSVRAGGAGNEQFF. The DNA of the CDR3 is TGCAGCGTTCGGGCCGGGGGCGCGGGGAATGAGCAGTTCTTC.

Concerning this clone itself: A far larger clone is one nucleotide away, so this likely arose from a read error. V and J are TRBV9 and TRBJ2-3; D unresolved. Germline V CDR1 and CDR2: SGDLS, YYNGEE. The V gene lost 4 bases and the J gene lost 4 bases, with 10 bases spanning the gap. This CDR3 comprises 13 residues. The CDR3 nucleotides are TGTGCCAGCAGCACGGGTGCCGCAGATACGCAGTATTTT. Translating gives CASSTGAADTQYF.

CDR3 coding DNA: TGTGCCAGCAGCAACCAGCAGCCTTATAGCAATCAGCCCCAGCATTTT. It specifies CASSNQQPYSNQPQHF. V usage is TRBV21-1 and J usage is TRBJ1-5. TRBV21-1 is annotated as a pseudogene. CDR3 length: 16 amino acids.

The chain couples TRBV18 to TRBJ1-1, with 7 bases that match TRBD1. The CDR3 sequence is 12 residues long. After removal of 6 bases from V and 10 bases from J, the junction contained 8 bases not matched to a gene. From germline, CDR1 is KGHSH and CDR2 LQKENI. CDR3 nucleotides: TGTGCCAGCTCCGGACAGGCCCCGGCAGCTTTCTTT. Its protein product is CASSGQAPAAFF.

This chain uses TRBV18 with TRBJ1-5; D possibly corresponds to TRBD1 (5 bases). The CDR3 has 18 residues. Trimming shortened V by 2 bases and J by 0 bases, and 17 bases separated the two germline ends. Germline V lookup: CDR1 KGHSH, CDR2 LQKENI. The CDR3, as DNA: TGTGCCAGCTCACCAGGCAGGGCTGGTGGATATAGCAATCAGCCCCAGCATTTT. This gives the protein CASSPGRAGGYSNQPQHF.

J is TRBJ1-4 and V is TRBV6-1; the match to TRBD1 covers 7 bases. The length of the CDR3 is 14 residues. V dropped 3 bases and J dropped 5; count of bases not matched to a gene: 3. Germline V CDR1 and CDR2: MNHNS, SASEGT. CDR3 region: CASSEGGQNEKLFF. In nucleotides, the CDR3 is TGTGCCAGCAGTGAGGGGGGACAGAATGAAAAACTGTTTTTT.

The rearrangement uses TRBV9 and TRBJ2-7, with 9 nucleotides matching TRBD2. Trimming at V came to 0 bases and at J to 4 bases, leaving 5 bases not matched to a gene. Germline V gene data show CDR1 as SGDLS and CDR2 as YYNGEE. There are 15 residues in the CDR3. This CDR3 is CASSVGLADKYEQYF. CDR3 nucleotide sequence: TGTGCCAGCAGCGTAGGACTAGCGGACAAATACGAGCAGTACTTC.

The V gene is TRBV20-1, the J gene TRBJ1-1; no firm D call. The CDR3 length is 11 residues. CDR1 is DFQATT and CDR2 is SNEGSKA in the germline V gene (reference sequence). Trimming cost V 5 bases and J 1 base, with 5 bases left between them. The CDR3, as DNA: TGCAGTGCTGGAGGGAACACTGAAGCTTTCTTT. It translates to CSAGGNTEAFF.

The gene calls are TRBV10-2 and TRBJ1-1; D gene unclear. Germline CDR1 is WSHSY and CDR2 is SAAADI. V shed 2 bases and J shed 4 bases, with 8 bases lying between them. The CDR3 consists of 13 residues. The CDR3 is CASSEDRITEAFF. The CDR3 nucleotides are TGCGCCAGCAGTGAGGACCGGATCACTGAAGCTTTCTTT.

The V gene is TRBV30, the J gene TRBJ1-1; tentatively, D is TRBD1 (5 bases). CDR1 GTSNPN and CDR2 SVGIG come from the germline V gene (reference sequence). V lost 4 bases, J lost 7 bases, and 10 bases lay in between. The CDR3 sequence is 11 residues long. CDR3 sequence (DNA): TGTGCCTGGACAAGGGGCAATGAAGCTTTCTTT. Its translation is CAWTRGNEAFF.

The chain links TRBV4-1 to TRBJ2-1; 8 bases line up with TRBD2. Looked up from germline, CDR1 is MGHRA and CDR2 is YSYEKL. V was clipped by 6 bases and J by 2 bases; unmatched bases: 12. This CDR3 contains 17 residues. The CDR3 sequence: CASSPTRLALAYNEQFF. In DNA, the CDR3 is TGCGCCAGCAGTCCGACGCGACTAGCGTTAGCCTACAATGAGCAGTTCTTC.